These 19 T cell receptor beta chains originate from one sample sequenced in a study of Ad26.COV2.S vaccination and SARS-CoV-2 variants. TCRdb keeps only in-frame clones here, not all; method: immunoSEQ multiplex PCR. In the table there are some 480,000 clones, around 88% of which are singletons. Regarding treatment: over 15 received Ad26.COV2.S at low or high dose, single or two shots; several received placebo; per-sample allocation not given. Sampling was done on day 63 after the first vaccine or placebo injection. Sequenced material: peripheral blood, taken in a trial of Ad26.COV2.S vaccine versus placebo. All receptors derive from a person aged 18-65 years who received the Ad26.COV2.S COVID-19 vaccine or a placebo.

V is TRBV18 and J is TRBJ2-6; possibly TRBD1 or TRBD2 for D (5 bases each). Looked up from germline, CDR1 is KGHSH and CDR2 is LQKENI. The V end lost 3 bases, the J end lost 0 bases, and 12 bases lay between the germline ends. This CDR3 is 17 amino acids long. The CDR3 region is CASSPRDRHSGANVLTF. Written as DNA, the CDR3 is TGTGCCAGCTCACCGAGGGACCGGCACTCTGGGGCCAACGTCCTGACTTTC.

This chain uses TRBV2 with TRBJ2-2; unclear D gene. V lost 3 bases to trimming and J lost 1 base, with 9 bases between them. This CDR3 contains 15 residues. Germline-derived CDR1 and CDR2 are SNHLY and FYNNEI. The CDR3 DNA reads TGTGCCAGCAGTGAGTCTTGGGGGAACACCGGGGAGCTGTTTTTT. Its protein is CASSESWGNTGELFF.

The J gene is TRBJ2-3, the V gene TRBV7-9; D tentatively reads TRBD1 or TRBD2 (5 bases each). Germline loops: CDR1 SEHNR, CDR2 FQNEAQ (reference sequence). V lost 5 bases and J 6 bases, leaving 12 bases between the germline ends. This CDR3 is built from 13 residues. The CDR3 DNA reads as TGTGCCAGCAGCCGAGGGGATACGGATACGCAGTATTTT. Amino acids: CASSRGDTDTQYF.

The CDR3 protein is CASKEDTEAFF. For the CDR3, the DNA is TGCGCCAGCAAGGAGGACACTGAAGCTTTCTTT. The rearrangement uses TRBV5-1 and TRBJ1-1; D not certain. From germline, CDR1 is SGHRS and CDR2 YFSETQ. The CDR3 contains 11 residues. Trimming took 6 bases from V and 3 from J, leaving 6 bases between them.

The V and J genes are TRBV28 and TRBJ1-1; D possibly corresponds to TRBD1 (6 bases). The CDR3 contains 15 residues. Germline CDR1 is MDHEN and CDR2 is SYDVKM. Trimming shortened V by 8 bases and J by 0 bases, and 16 bases separated the two germline ends. The CDR3 sequence: CASRPGALMNTEAFF. CDR3 nucleotide sequence: TGTGCCAGCCGCCCGGGGGCCCTTATGAACACTGAAGCTTTCTTT.

This chain joins TRBV5-6 and TRBJ1-2; no definite D call. Germline-derived CDR1 and CDR2 are SGHDT and YYEEEE. The CDR3 spans 16 residues. The V and J ends lost 2 bases and 2 bases respectively, with 16 bases between them. CDR3 DNA: TGTGCCAGCAGCTTTGCTAGTACGAGGCCCAACTATGGCTACACCTTC. Protein sequence: CASSFASTRPNYGYTF.

The rearrangement joins TRBV19 to TRBJ2-7; 8 bases map to TRBD2. The V gene's germline CDR1 is LNHDA and CDR2 SQIVND (reference sequence). CDR3 size: 15 residues. The V and J ends lost 1 base and 2 bases, in that order; junction bases with no gene match: 4. CDR3 in amino acids: CASSIAAGGTYEQYF. The CDR3 DNA follows: TGTGCCAGTAGTATAGCTGCGGGAGGTACCTACGAGCAGTACTTC.

The rearrangement joins TRBV5-1 to TRBJ1-1; D ambiguous. The ends were cut back, 4 bases at V and 1 base at J, with 14 bases in the middle. This CDR3 region has 15 residues. Germline V gene data show CDR1 as SGHRS and CDR2 as YFSETQ. The CDR3 protein is CASSAGLRENTEAFF. The CDR3 region has the DNA TGCGCCAGCAGCGCCGGACTTAGGGAGAACACTGAAGCTTTCTTT.

The CDR3 loop is CSVLPGTGYSAFF. CDR3 DNA sequence: TGCAGCGTTCTACCCGGGACAGGGTATTCAGCTTTCTTT. The J gene is TRBJ1-1, the V gene TRBV29-1, with 9 bases lining up with TRBD1. The germline CDR1 and CDR2 sequences are SQVTM and ANQGSEA. V gave up 5 bases and J gave up 10 bases; unmatched junction bases: 11. The CDR3 has 13 residues.

This rearrangement joins TRBV5-1 to TRBJ1-1; 7 positions agree with TRBD1. This CDR3 has 16 residues. Germline-derived CDR1 and CDR2 are SGHRS and YFSETQ. Germline trimming cut 0 bases from V and 1 base from J; bases unmatched to any gene: 6. CDR3 sequence reads: CASSLGKGARNTEAFF. CDR3 nucleotide sequence: TGCGCCAGCAGCTTGGGAAAGGGGGCCCGGAACACTGAAGCTTTCTTT.

V and J are TRBV27 and TRBJ2-1, with unresolved D. The CDR3 runs to 17 residues. V shed 7 bases and J shed 4 bases, with 23 bases lying between them. Germline V CDR1 and CDR2: MNHEY, SMNVEV (reference sequence). The CDR3 loop reads CASTTKSGYPTYNEQFF. The CDR3 DNA reads as TGTGCCAGCACCACCAAGTCGGGCTATCCCACATACAATGAGCAGTTCTTC.

The chain couples TRBV3-1 (or the pseudogene TRBV3-2) to TRBJ2-5, with D possibly matching TRBD1 (6 bases). The CDR3 runs to 14 residues. Trimming removed 0 bases at V and 2 bases at J, with 7 bases between. Germline CDR1 LGHDT, CDR2 YNNKEL (reference sequence). CDR3 sequence: CASSQDRGQETQYF. The CDR3 DNA is TGTGCCAGCAGCCAAGACAGGGGACAAGAGACCCAGTACTTC.

CDR3 residues: CSVRRQAGGTEAFF. In DNA, the CDR3 is TGCAGCGTCCGAAGACAGGCCGGGGGCACTGAAGCTTTCTTT. The chain has TRBV29-1 and TRBJ1-1; D is possibly TRBD1 (6 bases). From germline, CDR1 is SQVTM and CDR2 ANQGSEA. V gave up 6 bases and J gave up 4 bases, with 18 bases separating them. The CDR3 is 14 residues long.

As to this clone: The identical CDR3 is also encoded by other nucleotide sequences in the sample. The CDR3 DNA follows: TGTGCCAGCAGCTTAGCCGGACAGCCCCAGCATTTT. Encoded protein: CASSLAGQPQHF. The genes are TRBV7-9 and TRBJ1-5; unclear D gene. Looked up from germline, CDR1 is SEHNR and CDR2 is FQNEAQ (reference sequence). The CDR3 covers 12 residues. Trimming took 0 bases from V and 7 from J, leaving 4 bases between them.

The chain employs TRBV5-1 and TRBJ2-3; tentatively, D is TRBD2 (6 bases). The CDR3 covers 14 residues. Germline V gene lookup returns CDR1 SGHRS and CDR2 YFSETQ. Trimming pared 5 bases from V and 6 bases from J, leaving 16 bases between. The CDR3 sequence: CASRRRAFADTQYF. The CDR3 bases are TGCGCCAGCAGACGGAGGGCCTTCGCGGATACGCAGTATTTT.

This chain links TRBV30 with TRBJ1-5, with a weak D call TRBD1 (5 bases). Trimming took off 1 base at V and 0 bases at J, with 13 bases between the two ends. CDR3 size: 16 residues. Per the germline V gene, CDR1 is GTSNPN and CDR2 is SVGIG (reference sequence). CDR3 amino acids: CAWSGGKVDSNQPQHF. CDR3 coding DNA: TGTGCCTGGAGTGGGGGGAAGGTGGATAGCAATCAGCCCCAGCATTTT.

This clone was observed a few times. CDR3 DNA: TGTGCCAGCAGCTCTCCGGGTGGAAACTCTGGAAACACCATATATTTT. It yields the protein CASSSPGGNSGNTIYF. V usage is TRBV7-9 and J usage is TRBJ1-3; D not certain. The V gene's germline CDR1 is SEHNR and CDR2 FQNEAQ (reference sequence). V was cut by 4 bases and J by 0 bases, with 13 bases left in between. The CDR3 covers 16 residues. The variable domain in full, completed from reference TRBV7-9 and TRBJ1-3, reads DTGVSQNPRHKITKRGQNVTFRCDPISEHNRLYWYRQTLGQGPEFLTYFQNEAQLEKSRLLSDRFSAERPKGSFSTLEIQRTEQGDSAMYLCASSSPGGNSGNTIYFGEGSWLTVV.

The chain joins TRBV7-9 to TRBJ2-5; no clear D gene. The CDR3 loop spans 14 amino acids. Trimming cost V 2 bases and J 0 bases, with 7 bases left between them. From germline, CDR1 is SEHNR and CDR2 FQNEAQ (reference sequence). CDR3 region: CASSLSPYQETQYF. The CDR3 DNA reads as TGTGCCAGCAGCTTATCGCCATACCAAGAGACCCAGTACTTC.

The chain employs TRBV6-5 and TRBJ2-7; no definite D call. Germline-derived CDR1 and CDR2 are MNHEY and SVGAGI. CDR3 size: 14 residues. The V end was cut by 0 bases, the J end by 5 bases, with 11 bases between. The DNA of the CDR3 is TGTGCCAGCAGTTACTCGCTGAGATATAACGAGCAGTACTTC. It specifies CASSYSLRYNEQYF.